Listed below are T cell receptor beta chains from one sample, sequenced in a study of cytomegalovirus exposure and HLA in healthy donors. This table comes from immunoSEQ multiplex PCR, and its TCRdb copy is limited to in-frame clones, with some not included. The sample holds some 140,000 clones, around 68% seen once. Sequences were obtained from PBMCs. The source is a man aged 30 to 45 in good health and CMV-seronegative. The CDR3 runs from the conserved cysteine through the conserved F or W. D genes are given only for firm matches. The size entry is marked missing in some rows and otherwise reads once, few, many or a size class.

v_call: TRBV30; d_call: NA; clone_size: NA; j_call: TRBJ2-1; cdr3_nt: TGTGCCTGGAGTGCCCCTGGCCATGAGCAGTTCTTC; cdr3_aa: CAWSAPGHEQFF
v_call: TRBV5-4; d_call: TRBD2; clone_size: NA; j_call: TRBJ2-1; cdr3_nt: TGTGCCAGCAGCTTGGGAGCGGGGGGGCAAAAGAATGAGCAGTTCTTC; cdr3_aa: CASSLGAGGQKNEQFF
v_call: TRBV5-6; d_call: NA; clone_size: NA; j_call: TRBJ2-1; cdr3_nt: TGTGCCAGCAGTCAACAGGTCAATGAGCAGTTCTTC; cdr3_aa: CASSQQVNEQFF
v_call: TRBV28; d_call: TRBD1; clone_size: NA; j_call: TRBJ1-6; cdr3_nt: TGTGCCAGCGGACCCGGGACAGACAATTCACCCCTCCACTTT; cdr3_aa: CASGPGTDNSPLHF
v_call: TRBV5-6; d_call: NA; clone_size: NA; j_call: TRBJ2-2; cdr3_nt: TGTGCCAGCAGCTTAGGGACTGCGAACACCGGGGAGCTGTTTTTT; cdr3_aa: CASSLGTANTGELFF
v_call: TRBV5-4; d_call: NA; clone_size: NA; j_call: TRBJ1-5; cdr3_nt: TGTGCCAGCAGCGTGCGGGGAAATCAGCCCCAGCATTTT; cdr3_aa: CASSVRGNQPQHF
v_call: TRBV7-2; d_call: TRBD1; clone_size: NA; j_call: TRBJ2-2; cdr3_nt: TGTGCCAGCAGTATAGGGCCAGGGGGAACCGGGGAGCTGTTTTTT; cdr3_aa: CASSIGPGGTGELFF
v_call: TRBV5-1; d_call: TRBD1; clone_size: NA; j_call: TRBJ2-1; cdr3_nt: TGCGCCAGCAGCTTTGTAGGGGACAGAGAGACCAATGAGCAGTTCTTC; cdr3_aa: CASSFVGDRETNEQFF
v_call: TRBV9; d_call: NA; clone_size: NA; j_call: TRBJ1-2; cdr3_nt: TGTGCCAGCAGCGTAGCCGAAGGAGCCTCCGTTTCTGGCTACACCTTC; cdr3_aa: CASSVAEGASVSGYTF
v_call: TRBV5-1; d_call: TRBD2; clone_size: NA; j_call: TRBJ2-6; cdr3_nt: TGCGCCAGCAGCCTCCGGACTAGCGCAATCTCTGGGGCCAACGCCCTGACTTTC; cdr3_aa: CASSLRTSAISGANALTF
v_call: TRBV19; d_call: NA; clone_size: once; j_call: TRBJ1-1; cdr3_nt: TGTGCCAGTAGTATAGACAACGGGTTCCGCAACACTGAAGCTTTCTTT; cdr3_aa: CASSIDNGFRNTEAFF
v_call: TRBV27; d_call: TRBD1; clone_size: NA; j_call: TRBJ2-7; cdr3_nt: TGTGCCAGCAGTCTCGACAGGGGTTTCTACGAGCAGTACTTC; cdr3_aa: CASSLDRGFYEQYF
v_call: TRBV27; d_call: NA; clone_size: NA; j_call: TRBJ1-2; cdr3_nt: TGTGCCAGCAGTTCATACAGGGTGGGGTATGGCTACCCCTTC; cdr3_aa: CASSSYRVGYGYPF
v_call: TRBV5-1; d_call: TRBD2; clone_size: once; j_call: TRBJ2-3; cdr3_nt: TGCGCCAGCAGCCCCGAGATGTTAGCGGGGGGTAAGGATACGCAGTATTTT; cdr3_aa: CASSPEMLAGGKDTQYF
v_call: TRBV9; d_call: NA; clone_size: NA; j_call: TRBJ2-7; cdr3_nt: TGTGCCAGCAGCGTAGCGTACGGACAATACGAGCAGTACTTC; cdr3_aa: CASSVAYGQYEQYF
v_call: TRBV7-2; d_call: NA; clone_size: NA; j_call: TRBJ1-1; cdr3_nt: TGTGCCAGCAGTTTGCGGGCACCGAACACTGAAGCTTTCTTT; cdr3_aa: CASSLRAPNTEAFF
v_call: TRBV29-1; d_call: NA; clone_size: NA; j_call: TRBJ2-7; cdr3_nt: TGCAGCGTTGGTGGGAGGCAGGGCTACGAGCAGTACTTC; cdr3_aa: CSVGGRQGYEQYF
v_call: TRBV18; d_call: TRBD1; clone_size: NA; j_call: TRBJ1-3; cdr3_nt: TGTGCCAGCTCACCACGTTCAAAACAGGGGGCCTCTGGAAACACCATATATTTT; cdr3_aa: CASSPRSKQGASGNTIYF
v_call: TRBV18; d_call: NA; clone_size: few; j_call: TRBJ2-2; cdr3_nt: TGTGCCAGCTCACCAGGGACAACGAGAGGGGAGCTGTTTTTT; cdr3_aa: CASSPGTTRGELFF
v_call: TRBV25-1; d_call: TRBD2; clone_size: NA; j_call: TRBJ2-2; cdr3_nt: TGTGCCAGCAGTTGGGGGGGTTCGGGCGGGGAGCTGTTTTTT; cdr3_aa: CASSWGGSGGELFF
v_call: TRBV15; d_call: NA; clone_size: NA; j_call: TRBJ1-5; cdr3_nt: TGTGCCACCAGCAGAGATCTAGGAAGGGGATTCAGCAATCAGCCCCAGCATTTT; cdr3_aa: CATSRDLGRGFSNQPQHF
v_call: TRBV15; d_call: TRBD2; clone_size: few; j_call: TRBJ2-5; cdr3_nt: TGTGCCACCAGCACTTTTCGCCAGGGCGGGGGTGAGACCCAGTACTTC; cdr3_aa: CATSTFRQGGGETQYF
v_call: TRBV19; d_call: NA; clone_size: NA; j_call: TRBJ1-5; cdr3_nt: TGTGCCAGTAGTTCACAGCCCGATAAGCCCCAGCATTTT; cdr3_aa: CASSSQPDKPQHF
v_call: TRBV7-2; d_call: TRBD1; clone_size: NA; j_call: TRBJ2-1; cdr3_nt: TGTGCCAGCAGTAGACAGGGTACCTACAATGAGCAGTTCTTC; cdr3_aa: CASSRQGTYNEQFF
v_call: TRBV19; d_call: TRBD1; clone_size: few; j_call: TRBJ1-1; cdr3_nt: TGTGCCAGTAGGATCGGCCAGGGGGTAGGAGGTGAAGCTTTCTTT; cdr3_aa: CASRIGQGVGGEAFF
v_call: TRBV28; d_call: TRBD2; clone_size: NA; j_call: TRBJ2-3; cdr3_nt: TGTGCCAGCAGTTTCCCCCTTCTAGCGGGGGGAACCACACTCGCCGAAGATACGCAGTATTTT; cdr3_aa: CASSFPLLAGGTTLAEDTQYF
v_call: TRBV4-3; d_call: TRBD1; clone_size: few; j_call: TRBJ2-7; cdr3_nt: TGCGCCAGCAGCCAGACAGGGAACGAGCAGTACTTC; cdr3_aa: CASSQTGNEQYF
v_call: TRBV9; d_call: NA; clone_size: NA; j_call: TRBJ2-3; cdr3_nt: TGTGCCAGCAGCGTAGCTTCAGGGTACGGCACAGATACGCAGTATTTT; cdr3_aa: CASSVASGYGTDTQYF
v_call: TRBV27; d_call: TRBD1; clone_size: NA; j_call: TRBJ1-2; cdr3_nt: TGTGCCAGCAGTCCGACAGGGAGGTTGCGAGATGGCTACCCCTTC; cdr3_aa: CASSPTGRLRDGYPF
v_call: TRBV30; d_call: TRBD1; clone_size: NA; j_call: TRBJ2-7; cdr3_nt: TGTGCCTGGAGCGGACCCGGGACAGTCAGCTTC; cdr3_aa: CAWSGPGTVSF
v_call: TRBV7-7; d_call: TRBD1; clone_size: NA; j_call: TRBJ2-7; cdr3_nt: TGTGCCAGCAGCCTTGGGACAGGGGCCGAGCAGTACTTC; cdr3_aa: CASSLGTGAEQYF
v_call: TRBV29-1; d_call: NA; clone_size: NA; j_call: TRBJ2-2; cdr3_nt: TGCAGCGTTGAAGATTCTTACAGGGACACCGGGGAGCTGTTTTTT; cdr3_aa: CSVEDSYRDTGELFF
v_call: TRBV19; d_call: TRBD2; clone_size: NA; j_call: TRBJ2-1; cdr3_nt: TGTGCCAGTAGTATAAGCGGGGGGGCCTACAATGAGCAGTTCTTC; cdr3_aa: CASSISGGAYNEQFF
v_call: TRBV5-6; d_call: TRBD1; clone_size: NA; j_call: TRBJ1-2; cdr3_nt: TGTGCCAGCAGCTTGGCTCTAGGCAGGGGGTACTATGGCTACACCTTC; cdr3_aa: CASSLALGRGYYGYTF
v_call: TRBV19; d_call: NA; clone_size: once; j_call: TRBJ1-5; cdr3_nt: TGTGCCAGTAGTATAGGAGGGTCCCTCCTTAATCAGCCCCAGCATTTT; cdr3_aa: CASSIGGSLLNQPQHF
v_call: TRBV30; d_call: NA; clone_size: NA; j_call: TRBJ2-3; cdr3_nt: TGTGCCTGGAGTGGCCGGGGGATCAGCACAGATACGCAGTATTTT; cdr3_aa: CAWSGRGISTDTQYF
v_call: TRBV5-1; d_call: TRBD1; clone_size: few; j_call: TRBJ1-1; cdr3_nt: TGCGCCAGCAGCTTGCGGACAGGGGGGGGTGAAGCTTTCTTT; cdr3_aa: CASSLRTGGGEAFF
v_call: TRBV7-9; d_call: TRBD2; clone_size: NA; j_call: TRBJ2-7; cdr3_nt: TGTGCCAGCAGCTTAGGGGCCGGGACTAGCTTCCACGAGCAGTACTTC; cdr3_aa: CASSLGAGTSFHEQYF
v_call: TRBV1; d_call: NA; clone_size: NA; j_call: TRBJ2-3; cdr3_nt: TGCACCAGCAGCCAAGACTTAGCGGGGACAGATACGCAGTATTTT; cdr3_aa: CTSSQDLAGTDTQYF
v_call: TRBV5-4; d_call: NA; clone_size: NA; j_call: TRBJ2-5; cdr3_nt: TGTGCCAGCAGCTGGAGCACCAGGGGTGAGACCCAGTACTTC; cdr3_aa: CASSWSTRGETQYF